This T cell receptor beta chain was identified during a study of CXCR3-negative and CXCR3-positive naive CD8 T cells. Each TRB cDNA library was prepared by 5' RACE (with UMI labels). TCRdb reanalyzed the 5' RACE reads and collapses them to one entry per CDR3 protein, without DNA. The listing records 45,000 to 70,000 distinct CDR3 sequences. Note on this clonotype: Its antigen remains unidentified.

The CDR3 totals 15 residues. The germline gives CDR1 SGHVS, CDR2 FNYEAQ. Findings of the study overall: Diversity proved comparably high across both naive subsets and much lower in memory CD8+ cells.

Sequenced: memory CD8+ T cells from blood. The receptor's source is a human donor in good health. Some clones in this sample may be carry-over from other donors' samples. This rearrangement joins TRBV7-6 to TRBJ2-7; no DNA is available, so the TRBD1 call from TCRdb remains unchecked. The chain's CDR3 is CASSLGQGNSYEQYF.